The 32 T cell receptor beta chains below come from one sample, sequenced in a study of shared clonotypes between healthy human individuals (dated by TCRdb to the early 2020s). Receptor amplification or capture employed the immunoSEQ multiplex PCR assay. Entries here come from immuneACCESS through TCRdb and include only in-frame sequences with V and J called. Some clones fail to appear in such tables; in the studies checked, an unresolved V gene covers under half of the shortfall, and the cause of the remainder is unknown. In all, the sample holds about 980,000 clones, and approximately 76% of those were seen once. 1.5% of the sample is taken by the ten largest. Source material: memory CD4+ T cells sorted from blood. The label giving this sample's cell subset or site can be read as: CD45RA-negative fraction. Source of these receptors: a man younger than 35 in good health.

CDR3: CASQYSPGLTEAFF. As DNA, the CDR3 is TGTGCCAGCCAGTACAGCCCCGGGTTAACTGAAGCTTTCTTT. This chain joins TRBV28 and TRBJ1-1, with unresolved D. Per the germline V gene, CDR1 is MDHEN and CDR2 is SYDVKM. Trimming took 8 bases from V and 5 from J, leaving 18 bases between them. The CDR3 runs 14 residues.

The chain uses TRBV7-2 and TRBJ2-1; 9 bases map to TRBD1. The CDR3 spans 16 residues. CDR1 and CDR2 from the germline V gene are SGHTA and FQGNSA. J was trimmed by 5 bases and V by 5 bases; bases with no gene match: 10. CDR3 bases: TGTGCCAGCAGCCCTATGGGGACAGGGTGGGACAATGAGCAGTTCTTC. Its protein is CASSPMGTGWDNEQFF.

The chain links TRBV7-2 to TRBJ2-3, with D possibly being TRBD1 or TRBD2 (7 bases each). V lost 4 bases and J lost 1, with 12 bases in between. Germline V lookup: CDR1 SGHTA, CDR2 FQGNSA. The CDR3 spans 15 residues. Written as DNA, the CDR3 is TGTGCCAGCAGCTACTCAGGGGGGGGCACAGATACGCAGTATTTT. Its protein product is CASSYSGGGTDTQYF.

The CDR3 is CAIFGGDPNTEAFF. The CDR3 DNA reads as TGTGCCATCTTCGGAGGGGACCCGAACACTGAAGCTTTCTTT. The chain couples TRBV10-3 to TRBJ1-1, with a tentative D call TRBD1 (5 bases). V was shortened by 8 bases and J by 1 base, with 14 bases between the two germline ends. Germline V gene sequence: CDR1 ENHRY, CDR2 SYGVKD. The CDR3 has 14 residues.

This chain joins TRBV28 and TRBJ1-5, with TRBD1 matching over 11 bases. J gave up 0 bases and V 4 bases, and 8 bases lay outside the gene matches. The CDR3 is made up of 18 amino acids. The germline V gene encodes CDR1 MDHEN and CDR2 SYDVKM. This CDR3 is CASSSDRGHPNSNQPQHF. Written as DNA, the CDR3 is TGTGCCAGCAGTTCGGACAGGGGGCATCCCAATAGCAATCAGCCCCAGCATTTT.

This clone was seen once. Other DNA sequences in this specimen translate into the identical CDR3. CDR3 in DNA: TGTGCCAGCAGCCCGGACCGAAACTATGGCTACACCTTC. It is translated as CASSPDRNYGYTF. The rearrangement links TRBV7-2 to TRBJ1-2; D not resolved. V shed 5 bases and J shed 2 bases, with 9 bases lying between them. Per germline, CDR1 SGHTA and CDR2 FQGNSA. This CDR3 is built from 13 residues.

The chain recombines TRBV2 with TRBJ1-5; no firm D call. This CDR3 contains 14 residues. Trimming took 5 bases from V and 6 from J, leaving 14 bases between them. CDR1 and CDR2 (germline): SNHLY, FYNNEI. The CDR3 protein is CASSREAVTQPQHF. In nucleotides, the CDR3 is TGTGCCAGCAGTCGGGAGGCAGTTACTCAGCCCCAGCATTTT.

This clone was observed a single time. J is TRBJ2-2 and V is TRBV2; TRBD1 matches at 10 bases. This CDR3 has 16 residues. The junction had 10 bases not matched to a gene; V was cut back by 8 bases and J by 4 bases. Germline CDR1 reads SNHLY; CDR2 reads FYNNEI. This CDR3 is CASSKGQGRATGELFF. CDR3 nucleotides: TGTGCCAGCTCAAAGGGACAGGGGAGGGCCACCGGGGAGCTGTTTTTT. Supplemented by reference TRBV2 and TRBJ2-2, the full variable domain reads EPEVTQTPSHQVTQMGQEVILRCVPISNHLYFYWYRQILGQKVEFLVSFYNNEISEKSEIFDDQFSVERPDGSNFTLKIRSTKLEDSAMYFCASSKGQGRATGELFFGEGSRLTVL.

This chain links TRBV11-3 with TRBJ2-1, with a weak D call TRBD2 (5 bases). The V gene's germline CDR1 is SGHNT and CDR2 YENEEA. Trimming removed 0 bases at V and 10 bases at J, with 10 bases between. This CDR3 has 13 amino acids. For the CDR3, the DNA is TGTGCCAGCAGCTTAGAAAGGGAGTTAGAGCAGTTCTTC. Residues: CASSLERELEQFF. The whole variable domain, remainder taken from reference TRBV11-3 and TRBJ2-1, is EAGVVQSPRYKIIEKKQPVAFWCNPISGHNTLYWYLQNLGQGPELLIRYENEEAVDDSQLPKDRFSAERLKGVDSTLKIQPAELGDSAVYLCASSLERELEQFFGPGTRLTVL.

This chain connects TRBV7-9 to TRBJ2-7; TRBD1 aligns across 8 bases. CDR1 and CDR2 (germline): SEHNR, FQNEAQ (reference sequence). This CDR3 has 14 residues. V lost 4 bases to trimming and J lost 4 bases; unmatched junction nucleotides: 6. In nucleotides, the CDR3 is TGTGCCAGCAGCTCGGGACAGGAGCTATACGAGCAGTACTTC. Amino acid sequence: CASSSGQELYEQYF.

The table lists this clone with many counts. This sequence joins TRBV28 and TRBJ1-6; TRBD1 agrees at 7 bases. Germline V lookup: CDR1 MDHEN, CDR2 SYDVKM. The CDR3 loop spans 16 amino acids. Trimming at V came to 7 bases and at J to 3 bases, leaving 9 bases not matched to a gene. The CDR3 sequence: CASIAPGTDYNSPLHF. As DNA, the CDR3 is TGTGCCAGCATTGCTCCCGGGACAGACTATAATTCACCCCTCCACTTT.

This clone showed up just once. The gene calls are TRBV25-1 and TRBJ1-1; a weak D match, TRBD1 (5 bases). With 2 bases removed from V and 5 bases from J, the gap between germline ends came to 15 bases. The CDR3 sequence is 15 residues long. Germline lookup yields CDR1 MGHDK and CDR2 SYGVNS. As DNA, the CDR3 is TGTGCCAGCAGTGAAGCCGGGGCCAGGAGTACTGAAGCTTTCTTT. Translation gives CASSEAGARSTEAFF.

The V gene is TRBV6-5, the J gene TRBJ2-2; TRBD1 matches at 7 bases. Germline CDR1 and CDR2: MNHEY and SVGAGI. V was pared by 7 bases and J by 4 bases, with 3 bases of the junction left unmatched. The CDR3 is made up of 13 amino acids. The CDR3 DNA sequence: TGTGCCAGCATTGACAGGGTCACCGGGGAGCTGTTTTTT. Protein: CASIDRVTGELFF.

The chain has TRBV5-1 and TRBJ1-1; 9 nucleotides agree with TRBD1. The CDR3 consists of 14 residues. V dropped 4 bases and J dropped 1; count of bases not matched to a gene: 2. CDR1 and CDR2 from the germline V gene are SGHRS and YFSETQ. CDR3 DNA sequence: TGCGCCAGCAGCGGGACAGGGAAGAACACTGAAGCTTTCTTT. Its translation: CASSGTGKNTEAFF.

This clone was detected only once. The rearrangement joins TRBV5-1 to TRBJ2-7; 7 bases fit TRBD1. The length of the CDR3 is 16 residues. Germline-derived CDR1 and CDR2 are SGHRS and YFSETQ. The V gene end was trimmed by 0 bases and the J gene end by 4 bases; junction bases not matched to a gene: 10. The CDR3 sequence is CASSLAGQVPFYEQYF. The CDR3 nucleotides read TGCGCCAGCAGCTTGGCCGGACAGGTCCCATTTTACGAGCAGTACTTC.

This clone was observed a handful of times. The chain uses TRBV6-5 and TRBJ2-7; 9 nucleotides align to TRBD2. The CDR3 loop spans 14 amino acids. The germline CDR1 and CDR2 sequences are MNHEY and SVGAGI. V lost 4 bases and J lost 2; bases outside the gene matches: 3. The CDR3 DNA reads as TGTGCCAGCAGTTCGCTAGCGGGAACCTACGAGCAGTACTTC. Translation gives CASSSLAGTYEQYF.

The chain couples TRBV7-2 to TRBJ1-1; maybe TRBD1 (6 bases). V gave up 5 bases and J gave up 7 bases, with 17 bases separating them. Germline lookup yields CDR1 SGHTA and CDR2 FQGNSA. The CDR3 has 14 residues. CDR3 loop: CASSTSQGKGEAFF. The CDR3, as DNA: TGTGCCAGCAGCACATCTCAGGGGAAGGGTGAAGCTTTCTTT.

The chain uses TRBV4-3 and TRBJ2-7; no definite D call. V was shortened by 4 bases and J by 3 bases, with 16 bases between the two germline ends. Looked up from germline, CDR1 is LGHNA and CDR2 is YSLEER. The length of the CDR3 is 15 residues. The CDR3 nucleotides read TGCGCCAGCAGCCCCCAACCCGGGTCCTTCTACGAGCAGTACTTC. Protein product: CASSPQPGSFYEQYF.

Note on this clone: Other DNA sequences in this specimen translate into the identical CDR3. The chain has TRBV2 and TRBJ1-3; 7 bases are a match to TRBD1. This CDR3 has 15 amino acids. Trimming cost V 6 bases and J 0 bases; bases outside gene matches: 5. Per the germline V gene, CDR1 is SNHLY and CDR2 is FYNNEI. CDR3 DNA: TGTGCCAGCAGACCTCAGGGGGGCTCTGGAAACACCATATATTTT. This codes for CASRPQGGSGNTIYF.

V and J are TRBV9 and TRBJ2-1; 9 nucleotides match TRBD1. The V and J ends lost 4 bases and 4 bases, in that order; junction bases with no gene match: 3. CDR1 is SGDLS and CDR2 is YYNGEE in the germline V gene. CDR3 size: 14 residues. As DNA, the CDR3 is TGTGCCAGCAGCAGACAGGGGGATTACAATGAGCAGTTCTTC. Translation: CASSRQGDYNEQFF.

This chain uses TRBV28 with TRBJ1-2; TRBD1 matches 7 bases. The CDR3 is 15 residues long. Germline CDR1 and CDR2: MDHEN and SYDVKM. Trimming took 6 bases from V and 1 from J; bases not matched to a gene: 8. This chain's CDR3 is CASSPIDRVNYGYTF. CDR3 nucleotides: TGTGCCAGCAGCCCAATAGACAGGGTTAACTATGGCTACACCTTC.

Concerning this clone: Other DNA variants within this sample encode the same CDR3. This chain connects TRBV29-1 to TRBJ2-5; D possibly corresponds to TRBD1 (6 bases). Germline CDR1 and CDR2: SQVTM and ANQGSEA. V was shortened by 3 bases and J by 2 bases, with 10 bases between the two germline ends. The CDR3 runs to 13 residues. CDR3 amino acids: CSVDPTGQETQYF. CDR3 nucleotide sequence: TGCAGCGTTGACCCGACAGGACAAGAGACCCAGTACTTC.

The chain has TRBV19 and TRBJ2-7; D is perhaps TRBD1 (5 bases). The CDR3 is made up of 13 amino acids. Trimming pared 2 bases from V and 2 bases from J, leaving 7 bases between. Per germline, CDR1 LNHDA and CDR2 SQIVND (reference sequence). The CDR3 bases are TGTGCCAGTAGTATACAGGGTGCCTACGAGCAGTACTTC. It yields the protein CASSIQGAYEQYF.

Details on this clone: This same CDR3 is encoded by further DNA sequences in the sample. The chain links TRBV29-1 to TRBJ2-7; 7 nucleotides agree with TRBD1. Looked up from germline, CDR1 is SQVTM and CDR2 is ANQGSEA. The CDR3 covers 12 residues. V lost 6 bases to trimming and J lost 2 bases; unmatched junction nucleotides: 4. This chain's CDR3 is CSVRDSPYEQYF. The CDR3 DNA is TGCAGCGTCAGGGACAGCCCCTACGAGCAGTACTTC.

Turning to this clone: Additional DNA sequences in this sample encode the identical CDR3. The chain is built from TRBV19 and TRBJ2-3; TRBD2 matches at 8 bases. CDR1 is LNHDA and CDR2 is SQIVND in the germline V gene (reference sequence). The V and J ends lost 6 bases and 2 bases, in that order; junction bases with no gene match: 4. CDR3 length equals 14 residues. The CDR3 sequence is CASSRGGITDTQYF. The CDR3 DNA reads TGTGCCAGTAGCCGGGGGGGGATCACAGATACGCAGTATTTT. Filled out from reference TRBV19 and TRBJ2-3, the complete variable domain reads DGGITQSPKYLFRKEGQNVTLSCEQNLNHDAMYWYRQDPGQGLRLIYYSQIVNDFQKGDIAEGYSVSREKKESFPLTVTSAQKNPTAFYLCASSRGGITDTQYFGPGTRLTVL.

V is TRBV28 and J is TRBJ1-5; TRBD1 matches 11 bases. Germline assignment: CDR1 MDHEN and CDR2 SYDVKM. Unmatched junction bases numbered 5, after V lost 7 bases and J lost 6 bases. This CDR3 is 14 amino acids long. The CDR3 spells CASTIGQGAQPQHF. In nucleotides, the CDR3 is TGTGCCAGCACCATAGGACAGGGGGCTCAGCCCCAGCATTTT.

The chain has TRBV7-8 and TRBJ2-1; the D gene is possibly TRBD2 (7 bases). This CDR3 is 16 amino acids long. Germline CDR1 reads SGHVS; CDR2 reads FQNEAQ. Trimming pared 1 base from V and 2 bases from J, leaving 12 bases between. The CDR3 nucleotides are TGTGCCAGCAGCTTAGAGGCGGGGGCCACCTACAATGAGCAGTTCTTC. Translating it yields CASSLEAGATYNEQFF.

The chain employs TRBV28 and TRBJ1-2; D not certain. Trimming stripped 6 bases from V and 0 bases from J, with 8 bases between. Germline V gene lookup returns CDR1 MDHEN and CDR2 SYDVKM. The CDR3 is 13 residues long. CDR3 amino acids: CASREQANYGYTF. The DNA for the CDR3 is TGTGCCAGCAGGGAGCAGGCTAACTATGGCTACACCTTC.

V gene TRBV5-1 combines with J gene TRBJ2-3, with TRBD2 matching over 11 bases. The CDR3 length is 15 residues. Germline trimming cut 4 bases from V and 1 base from J; bases unmatched to any gene: 2. The germline V gene encodes CDR1 SGHRS and CDR2 YFSETQ. The DNA for the CDR3 is TGCGCCAGCAGCATGGGACTAGCGGGCACAGATACGCAGTATTTT. It codes for CASSMGLAGTDTQYF.

The rearrangement uses TRBV9 and TRBJ2-5, with TRBD1 identical over 7 bases. V was pared by 4 bases and J by 4 bases, with 4 bases of the junction left unmatched. The CDR3 sequence is 13 residues long. Germline V gene sequence: CDR1 SGDLS, CDR2 YYNGEE. The CDR3 protein is CASSIQGRETQYF. The CDR3 nucleotides are TGTGCCAGCAGCATACAGGGGCGAGAGACCCAGTACTTC.

The rearrangement uses TRBV11-2 and TRBJ2-2; 7 bases are a match to TRBD2. Germline V gene data show CDR1 as SGHAT and CDR2 as FQNNGV. V lost 3 bases and J lost 7; bases outside the gene matches: 11. This CDR3 has 16 residues. CDR3 region: CASSFLLSGRIGELFF. The DNA of the CDR3 is TGTGCCAGCAGCTTCCTCCTTAGCGGGCGGATCGGGGAGCTGTTTTTT.

Points on this clone: Other DNA sequences in this specimen translate into the identical CDR3. The chain carries TRBV11-2 and TRBJ2-2, with a weak D call TRBD2 (6 bases). The CDR3 runs 13 residues. Germline V gene data show CDR1 as SGHAT and CDR2 as FQNNGV. Trimming took off 5 bases at V and 8 bases at J, with 12 bases between the two ends. For the CDR3, the DNA is TGTGCCAGCAGCCCCCCCCTAGCGGGGGAGCTGTTTTTT. It specifies CASSPPLAGELFF.